This T cell receptor beta chain was obtained from a study of blood T cells in healthy people across ages. This clonotype was found a few times. A sample-barcoded 5' primer and a J-beta primer mix were used in a second PCR of roughly 7 to 11 cycles. Tagging of each cDNA molecule was performed by a template-switch adaptor with 12 random nucleotides. MiXCR, run by TCRdb on the 5' RACE reads, gives a single entry per CDR3 protein. The sample has roughly 1,300,000 distinct CDR3 sequences; 55% to 75% are singletons. The V gene's germline CDR1 is DFQATT and CDR2 SNEGSKA (reference sequence). The CDR3 is made up of 14 amino acids. V dropped 6 bases and J dropped 2 bases, with 17 bases sitting between them.

The sequence was collected from a man younger than 35 in good health. The genes are TRBV20-1 and TRBJ2-7; TRBD2 is a possible D gene (6 bases). The source material was blood. The CDR3 DNA reads TGCAGTGCCCCTATCGGGACTGGCCCCTACGAGCAGTACTTC. The encoded protein is CSAPIGTGPYEQYF.